This T cell receptor (beta chain) was observed in a study of T-cell reconstitution after alpha-beta-depleted transplantation in children (dated by TCRdb to 2016 to 2018). About the full investigation: The study quantitatively tracked T-cell immune reconstitution after TCRalphabeta/CD19-depleted allogeneic hematopoietic cell transplantation in children using TCR repertoire profiling.

Points the paper makes about the study in general: Hyperexpanded clone frequencies declined over subsequent months; after one year, T-cell counts and TCRbeta diversity were mostly attributed to newly produced T cells. About two months after transplant, the apparently early recovery of alphabetaT-cell counts reportedly depended on just several hundred clones that had expanded rapidly and came from non-depleted graft cells. The high TCRbeta diversity at day 60 in some patients was ascribed to recipient T cells and intrathymic progenitors that had survived conditioning.

Preparation of the library involved PCR. The run used an Illumina HiSeq 2500. Molecular barcoding was employed in the preparation of TCR libraries, with unique molecular identifiers being used to normalize TCRbeta repertoire quantification. The public sequencing data were trimmed at Q25 with fastp and processed into clonotypes with MiXCR by TCRdb, which kept only in-frame beta chains. Here each entry gathers all rows of one CDR3 protein and keeps the most common genes and DNA. The sample table lists roughly 670,000 distinct CDR3 sequences, over 10% of them with a count of one. Of the sample, 0.79% is held by the ten largest clones. Taken with the paper, the label for treatment or condition translates to: allogeneic hematopoietic cell transplantation with graft depleted of TCRalphabeta T cells and CD19 B cells. The transplant recipients were children given TCRalphabeta/CD19-depleted allogeneic hematopoietic cell grafts.

In the case of this clonotype: Its antigen is unknown. A clone one base away is much larger, so this may be a read error.

Material: PBMCs, obtained before TCRalphabeta/CD19-depleted stem cell transplant. The sequence came from a girl under 10 years old with congenital amegakaryocytic thrombocytopenia, due to receive a stem cell transplant.

For the CDR3, the sequence is CASSFGGGAYTF. The DNA sequence follows: TGTGCCAGCAGTTTTGGGGGGGGTGCCTACACCTTC. The rearranged chain carries TRBV12-3 or TRBV12-4 and TRBJ1-2; TRBD1 is a weak D gene call, 5 bases matching. Including cysteine and phenylalanine, the CDR3 has 12 amino acids. The retained sequence is limited to the CDR3, 36 bases, with the frame set at the first base. V was cut back by 3 bases and J by 10 bases, leaving a gap of 12 bases between them.